Listed below are T cell receptor beta chains from one sample, sequenced in a study of T cell responses to AZD1222 COVID-19 vaccine. The repertoire was sequenced with immunoSEQ multiplex PCR; TCRdb's copy has only in-frame clones and lacks some. The sample lists over 150,000 clones, about 87% occurring once. The sequences come from peripheral blood, collected on day 0 of AZD1222 vaccination. These receptors were collected from an adult in good health. Both conserved end residues are part of each CDR3. Each record gives: CDR3 protein, CDR3 length, clone size, V gene, D gene. The D gene is left open where the match is weak. The listing skips clone size in some rows; elsewhere it reads once, few, many or a size class.

CDR3: CASSPTSGGVYNEQFF
length: 16
size: .
V: TRBV9
D: TRBD2

CDR3: CASSLAGANEKLFF
length: 14
size: .
V: TRBV7-2
D: .

CDR3: CASSQDWNSPLHF
length: 13
size: .
V: TRBV3-1/TRBV3-2
D: .

CDR3: CASSLAAWGPNEKLFF
length: 16
size: .
V: TRBV5-8
D: .

CDR3: CASSLGLAGGNEQFF
length: 15
size: .
V: TRBV7-2
D: TRBD2

CDR3: CASSLGLAGVTQYF
length: 14
size: .
V: TRBV7-2
D: TRBD2

CDR3: CASSYTSGTTHTQYF
length: 15
size: .
V: TRBV6-2/TRBV6-3
D: .

CDR3: CAISDGHWATNEKLFF
length: 16
size: .
V: TRBV10-3
D: .

CDR3: CASSSGQNGGYTF
length: 13
size: .
V: TRBV28
D: TRBD1

CDR3: CASSLDPTEAFF
length: 12
size: .
V: TRBV5-5
D: .

CDR3: CASITDLNTEAFF
length: 13
size: .
V: TRBV2
D: .

CDR3: CASSGGPTGELFF
length: 13
size: .
V: TRBV9
D: .

CDR3: CASSDRGNTIYF
length: 12
size: .
V: TRBV2
D: .

CDR3: CASSASGGTGDTQYF
length: 15
size: .
V: TRBV3-1/TRBV3-2
D: TRBD2

CDR3: CASSRGQVKNTEAFF
length: 15
size: .
V: TRBV11-1
D: TRBD1

CDR3: CASSTHQGYEQYF
length: 13
size: .
V: TRBV7-9
D: .

CDR3: CASSLGRGTGNTIYF
length: 15
size: .
V: TRBV6-5
D: .

CDR3: CASSLTGTAYEQYF
length: 14
size: .
V: TRBV27
D: .

CDR3: CASGRDYEQYF
length: 11
size: .
V: TRBV2
D: .

CDR3: CASSAGTTNTGELFF
length: 15
size: .
V: TRBV2
D: TRBD2

CDR3: CASSLFPPGELQYF
length: 14
size: .
V: TRBV5-8
D: .

CDR3: CASSTDRGGGYEQYF
length: 15
size: once
V: TRBV7-2
D: .

CDR3: CASSARGLAGGNEQFF
length: 16
size: .
V: TRBV13
D: TRBD2

CDR3: CASQDATYTGELFF
length: 14
size: .
V: TRBV5-1
D: .

CDR3: CASSEARTGLYGYTF
length: 15
size: once
V: TRBV6-1
D: TRBD1

CDR3: CASSPTTGSYNEQFF
length: 15
size: .
V: TRBV3-1/TRBV3-2
D: .

CDR3: CSAFQETQYF
length: 10
size: .
V: TRBV29-1
D: .

CDR3: CASRLTGRPTEAFF
length: 14
size: few
V: TRBV6-6
D: .

CDR3: CASSPIGGDEGIQYF
length: 15
size: .
V: TRBV18
D: .

CDR3: CASRPKDRIGNTIYF
length: 15
size: .
V: TRBV7-9
D: .

CDR3: CASSYSQRNNQPQHF
length: 15
size: few
V: TRBV6-5
D: .

CDR3: CATSRVQETQYF
length: 12
size: .
V: TRBV15
D: .

CDR3: CASIPRQDSNYGYTF
length: 15
size: .
V: TRBV6-5
D: .

CDR3: CASSENGPGYNSPLHF
length: 16
size: .
V: TRBV6-1
D: .

CDR3: CASSQEVDRNQPQHF
length: 15
size: .
V: TRBV4-3
D: TRBD1

CDR3: CASRRLGVAGHEQFF
length: 15
size: .
V: TRBV2
D: .

CDR3: CSASVARGTGELFF
length: 14
size: .
V: TRBV20-1
D: .

CDR3: CASSRAIGSYEQYF
length: 14
size: .
V: TRBV7-2
D: .

CDR3: CASKFSGGTLTDEAFF
length: 16
size: .
V: TRBV7-2
D: .

CDR3: CASSLAGTGGGYTF
length: 14
size: .
V: TRBV5-4
D: TRBD1

CDR3: CASEMRTGGHNEQFF
length: 15
size: few
V: TRBV28
D: TRBD1

CDR3: CASSRLPGGPSDTQYF
length: 16
size: .
V: TRBV5-1
D: .

CDR3: CASSLGSGEGYTF
length: 13
size: .
V: TRBV5-1
D: .

CDR3: CASSARGQAGTEAFF
length: 15
size: few
V: TRBV21-1
D: .